The following is a T cell receptor (beta chain) sequence with its context. The sample comes from a study of shared clonotypes between healthy human individuals. Study as a whole: Plates per donor: three CD4 naive, three CD4 memory, two CD8 naive, one CD8 memory.

The CDR3 loop spans 14 amino acids. Germline CDR1 reads MNHNS; CDR2 reads SASEGT. V lost 5 bases to trimming and J lost 3 bases, with 14 bases between them. The data were produced by immunoSEQ multiplex PCR, yet TCRdb's version contains in-frame clones alone and is incomplete. The table lists about 2.4 million clones, under 95% of them singletons. Both subsets, CD45RA+ naive and CD45RA-negative memory, were split from the CD4+ cells. The chain couples TRBV6-1 to TRBJ2-7, with a weak D call TRBD1 (6 bases). This receptor was taken from a man younger than 35 in good health. Some clones in this sample may be carry-over from other donors' samples. Sequencing used naive CD4+ T cells from PBMCs. Noted subset: CD45RA+ positively selected. CDR3: CASSRTQGGYEQYF. For the CDR3, the DNA is TGTGCCAGCAGTCGGACTCAAGGGGGCTACGAGCAGTACTTC.